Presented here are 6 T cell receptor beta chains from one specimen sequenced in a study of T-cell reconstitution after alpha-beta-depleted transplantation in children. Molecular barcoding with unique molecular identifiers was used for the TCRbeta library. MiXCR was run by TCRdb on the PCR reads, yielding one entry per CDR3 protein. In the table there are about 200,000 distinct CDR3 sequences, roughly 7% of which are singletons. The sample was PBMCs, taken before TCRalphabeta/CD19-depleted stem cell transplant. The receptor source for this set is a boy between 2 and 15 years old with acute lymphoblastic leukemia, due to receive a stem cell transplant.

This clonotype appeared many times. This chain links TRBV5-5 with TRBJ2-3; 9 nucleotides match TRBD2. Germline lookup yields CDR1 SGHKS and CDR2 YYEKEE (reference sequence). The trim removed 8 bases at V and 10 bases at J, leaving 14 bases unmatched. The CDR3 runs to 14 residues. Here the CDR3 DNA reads TGTGCCAGTAGGTTAGCGGGGGACCCTCCGGCGCAGTATTTT. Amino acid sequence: CASRLAGDPPAQYF.

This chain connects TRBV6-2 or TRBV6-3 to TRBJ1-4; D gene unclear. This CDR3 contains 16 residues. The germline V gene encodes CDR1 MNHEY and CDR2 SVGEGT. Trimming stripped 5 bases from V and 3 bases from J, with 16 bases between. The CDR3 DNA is TGTGCCAGCAGTCCCGGGAGATCCGGGGCTAATGAAAAACTGTTTTTT. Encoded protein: CASSPGRSGANEKLFF.

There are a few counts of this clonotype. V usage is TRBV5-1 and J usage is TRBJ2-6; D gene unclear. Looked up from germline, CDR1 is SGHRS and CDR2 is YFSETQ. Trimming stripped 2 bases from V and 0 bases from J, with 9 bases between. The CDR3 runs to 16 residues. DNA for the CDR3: TGCGCCAGCAGCTTATTGCCAGACTCTGGGGCCAACGTCCTGACTTTC. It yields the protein CASSLLPDSGANVLTF.

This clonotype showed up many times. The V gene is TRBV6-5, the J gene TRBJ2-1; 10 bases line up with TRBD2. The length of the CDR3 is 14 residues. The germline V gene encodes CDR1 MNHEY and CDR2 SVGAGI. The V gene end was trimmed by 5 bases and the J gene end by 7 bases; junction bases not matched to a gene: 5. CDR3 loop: CASSNGLAANEQFF. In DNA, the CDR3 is TGTGCCAGCAGTAACGGACTAGCGGCAAATGAGCAGTTCTTC.

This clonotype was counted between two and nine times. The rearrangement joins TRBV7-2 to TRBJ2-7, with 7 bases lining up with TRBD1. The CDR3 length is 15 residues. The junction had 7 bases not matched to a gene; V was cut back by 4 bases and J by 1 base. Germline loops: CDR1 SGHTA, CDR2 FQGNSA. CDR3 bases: TGTGCCAGCAGCTCCAGAGGGACAGCTTCCTACGAGCAGTACTTC. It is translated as CASSSRGTASYEQYF. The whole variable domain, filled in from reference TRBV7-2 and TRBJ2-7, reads GAGVSQSPSNKVTEKGKDVELRCDPISGHTALYWYRQSLGQGLEFLIYFQGNSAPDKSGLPSDRFSAERTGGSVSTLTIQRTQQEDSAVYLCASSSRGTASYEQYFGPGTRLTVT.

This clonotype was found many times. The CDR3 sequence is CSVVAGELFF. The CDR3 DNA is TGCAGCGTTGTCGCCGGGGAGCTGTTTTTT. The rearrangement joins TRBV29-1 to TRBJ2-2; D is unresolved. The CDR3 is 10 residues long. V lost 4 bases and J 6 bases, leaving 3 bases between the germline ends. The germline CDR1 and CDR2 sequences are SQVTM and ANQGSEA.